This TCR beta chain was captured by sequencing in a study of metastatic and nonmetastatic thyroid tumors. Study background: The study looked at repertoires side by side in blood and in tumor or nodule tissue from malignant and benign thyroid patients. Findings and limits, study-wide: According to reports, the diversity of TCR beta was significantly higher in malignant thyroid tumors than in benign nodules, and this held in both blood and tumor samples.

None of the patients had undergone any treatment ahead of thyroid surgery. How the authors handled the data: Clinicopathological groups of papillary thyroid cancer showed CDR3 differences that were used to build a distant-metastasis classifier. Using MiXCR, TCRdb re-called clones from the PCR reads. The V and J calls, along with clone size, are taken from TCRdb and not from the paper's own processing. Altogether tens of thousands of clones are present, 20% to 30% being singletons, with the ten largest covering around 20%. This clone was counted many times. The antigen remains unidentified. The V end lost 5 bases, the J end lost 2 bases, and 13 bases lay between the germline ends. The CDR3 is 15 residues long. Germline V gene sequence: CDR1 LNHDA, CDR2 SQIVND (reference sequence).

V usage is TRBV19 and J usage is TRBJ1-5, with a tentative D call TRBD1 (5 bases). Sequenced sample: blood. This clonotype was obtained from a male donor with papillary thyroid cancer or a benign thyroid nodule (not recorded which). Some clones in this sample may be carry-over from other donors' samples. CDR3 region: CASSFGRVGNQPQHF. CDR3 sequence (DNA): TGTGCCAGTAGTTTCGGCAGGGTTGGCAATCAGCCCCAGCATTTT.